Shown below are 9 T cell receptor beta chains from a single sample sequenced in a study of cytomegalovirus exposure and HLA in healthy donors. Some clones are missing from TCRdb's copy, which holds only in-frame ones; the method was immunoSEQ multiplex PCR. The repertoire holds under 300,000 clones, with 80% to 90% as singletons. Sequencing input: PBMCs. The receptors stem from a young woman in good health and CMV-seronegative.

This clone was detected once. CDR3 loop: CAISPLGQTEAFF. The CDR3 region has the DNA TGTGCCATCAGTCCTCTCGGTCAGACAGAAGCTTTCTTT. The chain employs TRBV10-3 and TRBJ1-1; D uncertain. The germline V gene encodes CDR1 ENHRY and CDR2 SYGVKD. The CDR3 runs 13 residues. With 5 bases removed from V and 8 bases from J, the gap between germline ends came to 15 bases.

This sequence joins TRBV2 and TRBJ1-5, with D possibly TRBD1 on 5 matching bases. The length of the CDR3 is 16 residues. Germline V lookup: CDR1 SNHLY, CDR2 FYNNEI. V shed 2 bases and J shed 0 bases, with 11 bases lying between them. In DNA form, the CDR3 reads TGTGCCAGCAGTGAACAGGGAACGCCTAGCAATCAGCCCCAGCATTTT. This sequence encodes CASSEQGTPSNQPQHF.

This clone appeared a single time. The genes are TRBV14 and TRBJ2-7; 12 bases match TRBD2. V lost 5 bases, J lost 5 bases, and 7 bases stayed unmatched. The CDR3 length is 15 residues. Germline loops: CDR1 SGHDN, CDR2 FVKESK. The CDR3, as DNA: TGTGCCAGCAGCTTGCGACTAGCGGGAGTCCACGAGCAGTACTTC. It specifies CASSLRLAGVHEQYF.

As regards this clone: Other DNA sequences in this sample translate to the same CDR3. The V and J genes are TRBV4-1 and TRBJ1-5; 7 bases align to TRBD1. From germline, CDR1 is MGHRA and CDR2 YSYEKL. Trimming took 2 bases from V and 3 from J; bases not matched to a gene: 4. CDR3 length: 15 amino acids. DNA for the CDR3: TGCGCCAGCAGCCAACCGGGACAGTCCAATCAGCCCCAGCATTTT. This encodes CASSQPGQSNQPQHF.

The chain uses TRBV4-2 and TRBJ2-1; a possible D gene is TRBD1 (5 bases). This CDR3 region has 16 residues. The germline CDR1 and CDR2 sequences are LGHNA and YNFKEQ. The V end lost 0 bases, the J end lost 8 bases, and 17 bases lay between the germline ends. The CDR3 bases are TGTGCCAGCAGCCAAGATCAGGGAAGGGAAGGGGATGAGCAGTTCTTC. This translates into CASSQDQGREGDEQFF.

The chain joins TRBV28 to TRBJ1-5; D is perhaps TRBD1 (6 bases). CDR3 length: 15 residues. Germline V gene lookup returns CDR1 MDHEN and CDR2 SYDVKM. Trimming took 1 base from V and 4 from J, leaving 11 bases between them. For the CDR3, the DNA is TGTGCCAGCAGTTTATTGGACAGAGCTAATCAGCCCCAGCATTTT. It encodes CASSLLDRANQPQHF.

The CDR3, as DNA: TGTGCCAGCAGCTTAGAAACTAGCGGGGGAGGCACCGGGGAGCTGTTTTTT. Translation: CASSLETSGGGTGELFF. The chain joins TRBV7-6 to TRBJ2-2; 11 positions match TRBD2. With V trimmed by 1 base and J by 4 bases, 5 bases remained unmatched. The CDR3 runs 17 residues. From germline, CDR1 is SGHVS and CDR2 FNYEAQ.

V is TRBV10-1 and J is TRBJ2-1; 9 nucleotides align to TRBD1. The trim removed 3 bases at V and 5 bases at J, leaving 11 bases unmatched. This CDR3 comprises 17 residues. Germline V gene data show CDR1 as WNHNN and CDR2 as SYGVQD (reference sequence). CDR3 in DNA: TGCGCCAGCAGTGACATGCAGGGGGACAGGGATAACAATGAGCAGTTCTTC. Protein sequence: CASSDMQGDRDNNEQFF.

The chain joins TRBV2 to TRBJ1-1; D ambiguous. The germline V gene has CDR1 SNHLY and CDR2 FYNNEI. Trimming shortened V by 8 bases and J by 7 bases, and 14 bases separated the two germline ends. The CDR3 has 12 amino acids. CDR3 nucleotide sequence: TGTGCCAGCCCTAATTTGCGCGATGAAGCTTTCTTT. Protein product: CASPNLRDEAFF.